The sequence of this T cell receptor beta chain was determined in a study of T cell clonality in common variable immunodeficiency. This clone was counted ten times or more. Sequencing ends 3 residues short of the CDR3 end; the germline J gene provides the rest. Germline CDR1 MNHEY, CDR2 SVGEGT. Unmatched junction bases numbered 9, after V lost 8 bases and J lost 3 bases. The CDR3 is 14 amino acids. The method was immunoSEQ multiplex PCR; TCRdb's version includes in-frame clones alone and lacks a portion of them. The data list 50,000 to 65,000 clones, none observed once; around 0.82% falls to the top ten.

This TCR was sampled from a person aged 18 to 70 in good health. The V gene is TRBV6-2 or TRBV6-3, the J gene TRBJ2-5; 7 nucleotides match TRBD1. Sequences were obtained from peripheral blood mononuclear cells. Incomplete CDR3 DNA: TGTGCCAGCGGGGACAGTCACACTAAAGAGACC. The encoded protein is CASGDSHTKET. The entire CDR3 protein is CASGDSHTKETQYF.